Below, 8 T cell receptor beta chains from the same sample are listed, as sequenced in a study of T cells in Graves' hyperthyroidism and ophthalmopathy (dated by TCRdb to about 2019). Preparation of the library involved multiplex PCR. TCRdb shows the sequencer as Illumina HiSeq 2000. The TCR beta CDR3 regions were amplified from RNA transcripts. A first-round RT-PCR of the TCR CDR3 used the HTBI primer set with the Qiagen OneStep RT-PCR kit. Starting from the raw public reads, TCRdb applied fastp trimming at Q25, assembled clones with MiXCR and retained in-frame beta chains. Here each entry gathers all rows of one CDR3 protein and keeps the most common genes and DNA. For this sample the table gives about 98,000 distinct CDR3 sequences, of which about 37% were detected only once. The leading ten clones occupy roughly 10% of the sample. Material: peripheral blood or thyroid tissue (not recorded which). These receptors were taken from a woman in her 30s with Graves' hyperthyroidism.

V gene TRBV7-9 combines with J gene TRBJ1-2; no firm D call. Germline V gene lookup returns CDR1 SEHNR and CDR2 FQNEAQ (reference sequence). V was cut by 5 bases and J by 6 bases, with 7 bases left in between. This CDR3 region has 11 residues. The CDR3 loop is CASSVSHGYTF. The CDR3, as DNA: TGTGCCAGCAGCGTCTCACATGGCTACACCTTC.

This clonotype was recorded many times. J is TRBJ1-1 and V is TRBV12-3 or TRBV12-4; no clear D gene. Trimming removed 3 bases from V and 0 bases from J, with 8 bases in between. This CDR3 contains 14 residues. CDR3 nucleotide sequence: TGTGCCAGCAGTTTGAACAGAGTGAACACTGAAGCTTTCTTT. Translating gives CASSLNRVNTEAFF.

Ten or more counts support this clonotype. The chain links TRBV20-1 to TRBJ1-2; TRBD1 is a possible D gene (5 bases). V dropped 0 bases and J dropped 8 bases, with 16 bases sitting between them. Germline-derived CDR1 and CDR2 are DFQATT and SNEGSKA (reference sequence). CDR3 size: 14 residues. CDR3: CSARDGALWEGYTF. CDR3 coding DNA: TGCAGTGCTAGAGACGGGGCCCTTTGGGAGGGCTACACCTTC.

This clonotype was picked up many times. J is TRBJ1-5 and V is TRBV25-1, with D unresolved. The CDR3 runs 13 residues. V lost 3 bases to trimming and J lost 4 bases, with 7 bases between them. The germline V gene encodes CDR1 MGHDK and CDR2 SYGVNS. CDR3 nucleotide sequence: TGTGCCAGCAGTGATCGGGCTAATCAGCCCCAGCATTTT. Protein: CASSDRANQPQHF.

The chain uses TRBV7-9 and TRBJ2-5; 13 bases match TRBD2. The junction had 10 bases not matched to a gene; V was cut back by 7 bases and J by 8 bases. This CDR3 is built from 15 residues. Germline V gene lookup returns CDR1 SEHNR and CDR2 FQNEAQ (reference sequence). The CDR3 coding sequence is TGTGCCAGCACCTTTGGGACTAGCGGGATCGGTACCCAGTACTTC. Translated, it gives CASTFGTSGIGTQYF.

This chain links TRBV15 with TRBJ2-3, with D maybe TRBD2 (5 bases). Trimming pared 5 bases from V and 0 bases from J, leaving 12 bases between. CDR1 is LNHNV and CDR2 is YYDKDF in the germline V gene (reference sequence). The CDR3 covers 15 residues. The CDR3 reads CATSEADSSTDTQYF. The CDR3 coding sequence is TGTGCCACCAGCGAAGCGGACTCTAGCACAGATACGCAGTATTTT.

This clonotype was detected ten times or more. The rearrangement uses TRBV5-1 and TRBJ1-1; 10 bases map to TRBD1. Germline CDR1 SGHRS, CDR2 YFSETQ. J gave up 11 bases and V 4 bases, and 8 bases lay outside the gene matches. The CDR3 length is 13 residues. The CDR3 sequence: CASSRDRGNQAFF. CDR3 nucleotide sequence: TGCGCCAGCAGCAGGGACAGGGGCAATCAGGCTTTCTTT.

This clonotype showed up just a few times. The chain has TRBV20-1 and TRBJ2-3; D not certain. Germline assignment: CDR1 DFQATT and CDR2 SNEGSKA (reference sequence). This CDR3 is built from 12 residues. The V end lost 5 bases, the J end lost 5 bases, and 11 bases lay between the germline ends. The CDR3 DNA reads TGCAGTGCTGTTTATAGTTTAGATACGCAGTATTTT. This encodes CSAVYSLDTQYF.